This T cell receptor (beta chain) was recorded in a study of cytomegalovirus exposure and HLA in healthy donors. This CDR3 has 13 amino acids. V was pared by 5 bases and J by 0 bases, with 8 bases between. From germline, CDR1 is SGHRS and CDR2 YFSETQ. PCR used 60 Vbeta primers and 13 Jbeta primers. Sequencing used immunoSEQ multiplex PCR; TCRdb keeps in-frame clones, though not all of them. Of more than 80,000 clones listed, about 70% are singletons. The sequence was obtained from a boy between 10 and 17 years old in good health and CMV-seronegative. The sequenced sample consisted of PBMCs. The chain employs TRBV5-1 and TRBJ1-1; D call uncertain. The CDR3 spells CASRTMVNTEAFF. Here the CDR3 DNA reads TGCGCCAGCAGGACAATGGTGAACACTGAAGCTTTCTTT.